This T cell receptor (beta chain) originates from a study of T cell repertoires in cytomegalovirus infection. Study context: Public TCR beta signatures marked donors with CMV infection and the matching HLA.

Regarding the study as a whole: The ex vivo response showed dominance by HLA-C-restricted CMV-specific TCR beta clonotypes.

This clonotype was detected once. Its antigen is unknown. TCRdb reprocessed the reads with MiXCR, giving one entry per CDR3 protein. Here the sample spans some 500,000 distinct CDR3 sequences, just under 40% being singletons. This TCR was recovered from a human donor in good health (CMV status not recorded). Some clones in this sample may be carry-over from other donors' samples. The source was cultured PBMCs, collected from culture after CMV antigen stimulation.

The CDR3 reads CASSFQQGSTEAFF. CDR3 nucleotide sequence: TGTGCCAGCAGTTTCCAACAGGGTAGTACTGAAGCTTTCTTT. The V and J genes are TRBV6-2 or TRBV6-3 and TRBJ1-1; a possible D gene is TRBD1 (6 bases). Trimming removed 4 bases at V and 5 bases at J, with 14 bases between. The CDR3 is 14 amino acids. Germline assignment: CDR1 MNHEY and CDR2 SVGEGT.